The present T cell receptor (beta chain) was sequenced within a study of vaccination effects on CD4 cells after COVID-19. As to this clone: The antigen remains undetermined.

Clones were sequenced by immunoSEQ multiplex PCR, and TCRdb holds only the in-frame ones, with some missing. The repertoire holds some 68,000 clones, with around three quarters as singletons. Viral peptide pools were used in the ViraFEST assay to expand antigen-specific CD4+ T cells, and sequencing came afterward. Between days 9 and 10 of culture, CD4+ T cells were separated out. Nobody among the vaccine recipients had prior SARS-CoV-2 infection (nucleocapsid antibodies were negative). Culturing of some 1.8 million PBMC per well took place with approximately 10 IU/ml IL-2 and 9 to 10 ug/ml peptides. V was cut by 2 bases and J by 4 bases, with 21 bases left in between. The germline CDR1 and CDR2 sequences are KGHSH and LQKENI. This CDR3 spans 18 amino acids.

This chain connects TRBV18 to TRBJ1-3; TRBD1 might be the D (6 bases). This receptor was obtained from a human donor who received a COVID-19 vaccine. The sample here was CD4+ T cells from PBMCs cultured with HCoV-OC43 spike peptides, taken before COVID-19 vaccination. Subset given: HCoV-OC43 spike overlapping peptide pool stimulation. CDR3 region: CASSPYDQGSLSGNTIYF. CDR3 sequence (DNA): TGTGCCAGCTCACCATACGACCAGGGGTCGTTGTCGGGAAACACCATATATTTT.